One and the same sample provided the 5 T cell receptor beta chains below, sequenced in a study of vaccination effects on CD4 cells after COVID-19. TCRdb keeps only in-frame clones here, not all; method: immunoSEQ multiplex PCR. The data show about 60,000 clones, roughly 79% seen once. Prior to sequencing, the ViraFEST assay stimulated PBMC with viral peptide pools, which expanded the antigen-specific CD4+ T cells. Researchers isolated CD4+ T cells once approximately eleven days of culture had elapsed. These receptors have no identified antigens. Here the sequenced sample was CD4+ T cells from PBMCs cultured with HCoV-229E spike peptides, taken before COVID-19 vaccination. These receptors all come from a human donor who received a COVID-19 vaccine.

V is TRBV27 and J is TRBJ2-3; 7 positions match TRBD1. V gave up 3 bases and J gave up 2 bases; unmatched junction bases: 5. This CDR3 contains 15 residues. The V gene's germline CDR1 is MNHEY and CDR2 SMNVEV (reference sequence). CDR3 residues: CASSLGTEYTDTQYF. The CDR3 DNA is TGTGCCAGCAGTTTGGGGACAGAGTACACAGATACGCAGTATTTT.

The chain has TRBV7-2 and TRBJ1-6; no definite D call. This CDR3 has 14 residues. V lost 5 bases, J lost 8 bases, and 13 bases lay in between. The germline V gene has CDR1 SGHTA and CDR2 FQGNSA. The DNA for the CDR3 is TGTGCCAGCAGCCCGACCTCACCCGATTCACCCCTCCACTTT. Translation gives CASSPTSPDSPLHF.

This chain links TRBV5-1 with TRBJ1-6, with no clear D. Germline-derived CDR1 and CDR2 are SGHRS and YFSETQ. Trimming took 1 base from V and 0 from J, leaving 11 bases between them. The CDR3 has 17 amino acids. CDR3 region: CASSLRGGSSYNSPLHF. The CDR3 region has the DNA TGCGCCAGCAGCTTGCGGGGAGGGAGCTCCTATAATTCACCCCTCCACTTT.

This clone came up once. The chain links TRBV6-5 to TRBJ2-5; 10 bases are a match to TRBD1. Germline V CDR1 and CDR2: MNHEY, SVGAGI. J was trimmed by 5 bases and V by 6 bases; bases with no gene match: 6. There are 14 residues in the CDR3. The CDR3 region has the DNA TGTGCCAGCAGGCAAAGGGACAGGGGTGAGACCCAGTACTTC. Residues: CASRQRDRGETQYF.

This clone was picked up a small number of times. The rearrangement links TRBV12-5 to TRBJ1-1; maybe TRBD1 (5 bases). Looked up from germline, CDR1 is LGHNT and CDR2 is FRNRAP. V lost 3 bases and J 7 bases, leaving 12 bases between the germline ends. The CDR3 is 13 residues long. CDR3 coding DNA: TGTGCTAGTGGTTTTCCACAAACAGGTGAAGCTTTCTTT. Amino acid sequence: CASGFPQTGEAFF.